The clone carrying this TCR beta chain was counted many times. Its antigen remains unidentified. This specimen comes from a study of response to subunit inactivated influenza vaccine. Study conclusions and caveats: Authors suggested each seasonal flu vaccination may recruit only limited numbers of new T cells.

The CDR3 contains 19 residues. J gave up 0 bases and V 5 bases, and 18 bases lay outside the gene matches. From germline, CDR1 is SGHAT and CDR2 FQDESV (reference sequence). TCRdb recomputed calls from the RT-PCR reads with MiXCR, one row per CDR3 protein. In the table there are around 160,000 distinct CDR3 sequences, around 9.9% of which are singletons. The specimen comprised non-naive T cells sorted from PBMCs, sampled around seven weeks after vaccination. The rearrangement joins TRBV11-1 to TRBJ1-1; 7 nucleotides line up with TRBD1. The origin of this receptor is a man aged 50 or older who received an inactivated influenza vaccine. The CDR3 reads CASSPLLIEGQLMNTEAFF. The CDR3, as DNA: TGTGCCAGCAGCCCCCTTTTGATAGAGGGACAGCTCATGAACACTGAAGCTTTCTTT.